Listed below are T cell receptor beta chains from one sample, sequenced in a study of metastatic and nonmetastatic thyroid tumors. TCRdb re-called the PCR reads through MiXCR. There are about 28,000 clones in the sample; roughly 16% occur only once, and 4.7% lies in the top ten. The sequenced material came from blood. Receptor source: a female donor with papillary thyroid cancer or a benign thyroid nodule (not recorded which). Some clones in this sample may be carry-over from other donors' samples. Each CDR3 is given with its conserved first and last residue. D genes are given only for firm matches. Size tells how often a clone was seen (once, few, many) or the class of an expanded clone, and some rows leave it out.

TRBV20-1	TRBJ1-1	.	.	CSAPQMQGNTEAFF	TGCAGTGCTCCTCAGATGCAGGGGAACACTGAAGCTTTCTTT
TRBV11-2	TRBJ2-5	.	.	CASSLRQETQYF	TGTGCCAGCAGCTTACGGCAAGAGACCCAGTACTTC
TRBV6-1	TRBJ2-1	.	TRBD2	CASGLAGGGYNEQFF	TGTGCCAGCGGACTAGCGGGGGGGGGCTACAATGAGCAGTTCTTC
TRBV6-2/TRBV6-3	TRBJ2-7	few	.	CASSYGPRTYEQYF	TGTGCCAGCAGTTACGGGCCCCGGACCTACGAGCAGTACTTC
TRBV11-2	TRBJ2-1	many	.	CASSGSNNEQFF	TGTGCCAGCAGCGGATCTAACAATGAGCAGTTCTTC
TRBV7-9	TRBJ2-3	.	.	CASIFGANTDTQYF	TGTGCCAGCATCTTCGGCGCAAACACAGATACGCAGTATTTT
TRBV6-1	TRBJ2-1	few	TRBD2	CASSENGGEYNEQFF	TGTGCCAGCAGTGAAAACGGGGGGGAGTACAATGAGCAGTTCTTC
TRBV6-2/TRBV6-3	TRBJ2-7	few	.	CASRELGAYEQYF	TGTGCCAGCAGGGAGTTAGGAGCCTACGAGCAGTACTTC
TRBV12-3/TRBV12-4	TRBJ1-6	medium-sized	.	CASSQLLQGSPLHF	TGTGCCAGCAGTCAACTCCTGCAGGGCTCACCCCTCCACTTT
TRBV18	TRBJ2-2	many	.	CASSPPTGWTGELFF	TGTGCCAGCTCACCACCGACAGGTTGGACCGGGGAGCTGTTTTTT
TRBV7-6	TRBJ2-5	.	TRBD1	CASSLVAGGLETQYF	TGTGCCAGCAGCTTAGTCGCAGGGGGTCTGGAGACCCAGTACTTC
TRBV25-1	TRBJ1-2	many	TRBD1	CASSRQGVDGYTF	TGTGCCAGCAGTAGACAGGGGGTAGATGGCTACACCTTC
TRBV20-1	TRBJ2-7	many	TRBD2	CSARDDSGTYEQYF	TGCAGTGCTAGAGATGATAGCGGGACCTACGAGCAGTACTTC
TRBV24-1	TRBJ1-1	few	TRBD1	CATSDGTGARNTEAFF	TGTGCCACCAGTGATGGGACAGGGGCCCGAAACACTGAAGCTTTCTTT
TRBV12-3/TRBV12-4	TRBJ1-6	few	.	CASTRQGTDSPLHF	TGTGCCAGCACCCGGCAGGGGACTGATTCACCCCTCCACTTT
TRBV2	TRBJ1-1	.	TRBD1	CASRMTGWGTEAFF	TGTGCCAGCAGGATGACAGGGTGGGGAACTGAAGCTTTCTTT
TRBV20-1	TRBJ2-5	many	.	CSTPNQGLGETQYF	TGCAGTACCCCGAACCAGGGGTTGGGGGAGACCCAGTACTTC
TRBV5-1	TRBJ2-7	many	.	CASSLNSYEQYF	TGCGCCAGCAGCTTAAACAGCTACGAGCAGTACTTC
TRBV7-7	TRBJ2-2	many	.	CASSLDQTNTGELFF	TGTGCCAGCAGCTTAGACCAGACGAACACCGGGGAGCTGTTTTTT
TRBV7-2	TRBJ1-6	.	.	CASSFRDKSNSPLHF	TGTGCCAGCAGCTTTCGGGACAAGAGTAATTCACCCCTCCACTTT
TRBV4-1	TRBJ1-5	many	.	CASSQDLGANQPQHF	TGCGCCAGCAGCCAAGATCTGGGCGCCAATCAGCCCCAGCATTTT
TRBV20-1	TRBJ1-1	many	TRBD1	CSARGDRVTEAFF	TGCAGTGCTAGGGGGGACAGGGTTACTGAAGCTTTCTTT
TRBV11-3	TRBJ2-1	many	.	CALRRSGVNNEQFF	TGTGCCCTACGGCGGAGCGGCGTGAACAATGAGCAGTTCTTC
TRBV7-2	TRBJ2-3	.	.	CASDSGGREDTQYF	TGTGCCAGTGACTCCGGGGGGCGTGAAGATACGCAGTATTTT
TRBV5-4	TRBJ2-2	many	TRBD1	CASSWDRRTGELFF	TGTGCCAGCAGCTGGGACAGGCGAACCGGGGAGCTGTTTTTT
TRBV10-3	TRBJ1-1	many	.	CAISGGVAEAFF	TGTGCCATCAGTGGTGGGGTGGCTGAAGCTTTCTTT
TRBV20-1	TRBJ2-1	.	TRBD2	CSARPLTGTSGYNEQFF	TGCAGTGCTAGACCACTAACCGGGACTAGCGGATACAATGAGCAGTTCTTC
TRBV29-1	TRBJ2-1	few	.	CSSRGGHRDEQFF	TGCAGCTCCCGAGGAGGCCATCGAGATGAGCAGTTCTTC
TRBV28	TRBJ1-1	few	.	CASRDGGRAFF	TGTGCCAGCAGAGACGGGGGCCGAGCTTTCTTT
TRBV28	TRBJ1-2	many	TRBD1	CASSLRGPLRYGYTF	TGTGCCAGCAGTTTAAGGGGGCCCCTTAGGTATGGCTACACCTTC
TRBV6-2/TRBV6-3	TRBJ2-7	.	TRBD2	CASSPRGESYEQYF	TGTGCCAGCAGCCCTCGGGGGGAGTCTTACGAGCAGTACTTC
TRBV6-1	TRBJ2-2	medium-sized	TRBD2	CASRGTSGRIGELFF	TGTGCCAGCAGAGGGACTAGCGGGAGGATCGGGGAGCTGTTTTTT
TRBV10-2	TRBJ2-3	.	TRBD2	CASSESGSGTDTQYF	TGCGCCAGCAGTGAAAGCGGGAGTGGCACAGATACGCAGTATTTT
TRBV2	TRBJ2-2	few	TRBD2	CASRVSGGASGELFF	TGTGCCAGCAGGGTTAGCGGGGGGGCATCTGGGGAGCTGTTTTTT
TRBV5-1	TRBJ1-1	few	.	CASSGDMNTEAFF	TGCGCCAGCAGTGGGGACATGAACACTGAAGCTTTCTTT
TRBV30	TRBJ1-4	.	.	CAWGGLSEKLFF	TGTGCCTGGGGGGGGTTAAGTGAAAAACTGTTTTTT
TRBV7-2	TRBJ2-2	.	TRBD1	CASSNDRVVTGELFF	TGTGCCAGCAGCAACGACAGGGTGGTCACCGGGGAGCTGTTTTTT
TRBV7-6	TRBJ1-1	.	.	CASSLGPGGGVNTEAFF	TGTGCCAGCAGCTTAGGACCGGGGGGCGGGGTGAACACTGAAGCTTTCTTT
TRBV20-1	TRBJ1-5	.	.	CSARALTPHSNQPQHF	TGCAGTGCTAGAGCACTGACGCCCCATAGCAATCAGCCCCAGCATTTT
TRBV18	TRBJ2-7	few	.	CASSPPGAGEQYF	TGTGCCAGCTCACCGCCGGGGGCTGGGGAGCAGTACTTC
TRBV24-1	TRBJ2-3	.	.	CATSDLRLGAPDTQYF	TGTGCCACCAGTGATTTGCGGCTTGGGGCTCCAGATACTCAGTATTTT
TRBV27	TRBJ2-1	few	TRBD2	CASSVGTSGSYNEQFF	TGTGCCAGCAGTGTAGGGACTAGCGGATCCTACAATGAGCAGTTCTTC